The TCR beta chain under discussion was sequenced for a study of cytomegalovirus exposure and HLA in healthy donors. PCR involved 60 Vbeta and 13 Jbeta primers. In the original analysis: A later analysis counted roughly 74 million unique TCR beta chains, about 10 million shared. Sequenced by immunoSEQ multiplex PCR; TCRdb stores in-frame clones only, minus some. The D gene and trimming were derived from the DNA, and the V and J assignments and clone size from that table. The data hold about 120,000 clones, with roughly two thirds observed a single time. Germline V gene sequence: CDR1 SGHNT, CDR2 YYREEE (reference sequence). The CDR3 spans 18 residues. The trim removed 1 base at V and 1 base at J, leaving 10 bases unmatched. Study-level findings and limits: Later analysis identified about 15,000 TCR beta sequences associated with HLA alleles, using a false discovery rate threshold of 0.05. In an earlier analysis, productive rearrangement rates for most beta V segments clustered near 87% or 30%. Among TCR beta chains of equal frequency, HLA-associated ones were more clonally expanded in a later analysis.

The table lists this clone with many counts. Its specificity is not known. This chain uses TRBV5-4 with TRBJ1-2; 10 bases line up with TRBD1. This TCR was sampled from a young man in good health and CMV-seropositive. Sequencing was carried out using PBMCs. Here the CDR3 reads CASSLIGTGDALNYGYTF. The CDR3, as DNA: TGTGCCAGCAGCTTGATCGGGACAGGGGACGCCCTTAACTATGGCTACACCTTC.